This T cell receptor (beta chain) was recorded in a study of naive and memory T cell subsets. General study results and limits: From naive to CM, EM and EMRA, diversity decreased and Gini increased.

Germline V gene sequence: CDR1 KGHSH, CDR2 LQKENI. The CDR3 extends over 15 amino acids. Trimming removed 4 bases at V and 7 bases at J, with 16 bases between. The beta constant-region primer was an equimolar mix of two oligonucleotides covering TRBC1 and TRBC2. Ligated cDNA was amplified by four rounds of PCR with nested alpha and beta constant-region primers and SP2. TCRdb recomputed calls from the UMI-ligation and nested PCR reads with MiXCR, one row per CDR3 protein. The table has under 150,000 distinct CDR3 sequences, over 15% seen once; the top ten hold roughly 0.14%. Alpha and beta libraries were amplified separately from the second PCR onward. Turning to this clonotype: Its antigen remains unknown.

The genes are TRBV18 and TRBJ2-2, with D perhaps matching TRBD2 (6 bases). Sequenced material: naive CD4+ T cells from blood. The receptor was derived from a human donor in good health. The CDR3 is CASSRTFAGNGELFF. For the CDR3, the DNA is TGTGCCAGCTCACGGACTTTCGCGGGAAACGGGGAGCTGTTTTTT.